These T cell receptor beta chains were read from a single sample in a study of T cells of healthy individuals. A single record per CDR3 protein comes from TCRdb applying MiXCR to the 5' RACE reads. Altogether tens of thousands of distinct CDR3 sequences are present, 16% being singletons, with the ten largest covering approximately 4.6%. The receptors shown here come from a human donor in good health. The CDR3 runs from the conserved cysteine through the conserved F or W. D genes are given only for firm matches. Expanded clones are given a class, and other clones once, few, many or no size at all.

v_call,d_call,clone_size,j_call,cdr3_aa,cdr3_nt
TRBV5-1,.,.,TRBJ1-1,CASSLDQGRGAFF,TGCGCCAGCAGCTTAGATCAGGGCCGCGGAGCTTTCTTT
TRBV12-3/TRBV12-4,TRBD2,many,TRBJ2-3,CASSLTSRGGTDTQYF,TGTGCCAGCAGTTTAACGTCGCGGGGGGGCACAGATACGCAGTATTTT
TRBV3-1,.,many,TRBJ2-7,CASSHPTGRPPYEQYF,TGTGCCAGCAGCCACCCTACAGGCCGTCCGCCATACGAGCAGTACTTC
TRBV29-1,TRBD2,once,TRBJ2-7,CSVGAGFSGSYEQYF,TGCAGCGTTGGAGCGGGGTTTTCGGGATCCTACGAGCAGTACTTC
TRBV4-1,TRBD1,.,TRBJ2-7,CASSQGQGAGSYEQYF,TGCGCCAGCAGCCAAGGGCAGGGGGCCGGGTCCTACGAGCAGTACTTC
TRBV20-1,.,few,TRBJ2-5,CSARPHRDWGETQYF,TGCAGTGCTAGACCCCACCGGGACTGGGGGGAGACCCAGTACTTC
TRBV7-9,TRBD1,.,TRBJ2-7,CASSFQDRGYEQYF,TGTGCCAGCAGCTTTCAGGACAGGGGTTACGAGCAGTACTTC
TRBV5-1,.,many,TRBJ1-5,CASSPGAGFFNQPQHF,TGCGCCAGCAGCCCCGGAGCAGGTTTCTTCAATCAGCCCCAGCATTTT
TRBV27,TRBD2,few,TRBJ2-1,CASSLRGGTSRRENEQFF,TGTGCCAGCAGTTTAAGGGGGGGGACTAGTCGGCGGGAGAATGAGCAGTTCTTC
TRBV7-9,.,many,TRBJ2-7,CASSLPGPTYEQYF,TGTGCCAGCAGCTTACCGGGACCGACGTACGAGCAGTACTTC
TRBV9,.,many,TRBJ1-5,CASSVAPNQPQHF,TGTGCCAGCAGCGTAGCCCCGAATCAGCCCCAGCATTTT
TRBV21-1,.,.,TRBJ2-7,CASTSLWDLQSRYEQYF,TGTGCCAGCACATCATTGTGGGATCTCCAATCTCGCTACGAGCAGTACTTC
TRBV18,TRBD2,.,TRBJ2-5,CASSLSSGGLQETQYF,TGTGCCAGCTCGCTATCTAGCGGGGGCCTCCAAGAGACCCAGTACTTC
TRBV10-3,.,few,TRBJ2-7,CAIVTERSYEQYF,TGTGCCATAGTGACGGAGCGCTCCTACGAGCAGTACTTC
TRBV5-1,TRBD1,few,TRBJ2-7,CASSGGQSYEQYF,TGCGCCAGCAGCGGGGGACAGTCCTACGAGCAGTACTTC
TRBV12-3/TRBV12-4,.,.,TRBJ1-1,CASRPTQTRNTEAFF,TGTGCCAGCAGACCCACACAGACCAGAAACACTGAAGCTTTCTTT
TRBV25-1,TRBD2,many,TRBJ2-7,CASSDLSTSGRLEQYF,TGTGCCAGCAGTGATTTAAGTACTAGCGGACGTCTCGAGCAGTACTTC
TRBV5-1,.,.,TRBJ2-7,CASSGAYEQYF,TGCGCCAGCAGCGGGGCCTACGAGCAGTACTTC
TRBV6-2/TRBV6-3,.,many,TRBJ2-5,CASSPIPTYQETQYF,TGTGCCAGCAGTCCGATCCCAACATATCAAGAGACCCAGTACTTC
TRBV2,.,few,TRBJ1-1,CASSEAHRGEAFF,TGTGCCAGCAGTGAAGCGCACCGAGGTGAAGCTTTCTTT
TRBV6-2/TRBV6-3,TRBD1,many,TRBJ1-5,CAGSVGGREPQHF,TGTGCCGGAAGCGTAGGGGGCCGGGAGCCCCAGCATTTT
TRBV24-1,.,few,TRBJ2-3,CATSDLQIGGSTDTQYF,TGTGCCACCAGTGATTTGCAAATCGGGGGTAGCACAGATACGCAGTATTTT
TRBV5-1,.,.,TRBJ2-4,CASSVQGPAKNIQYF,TGCGCCAGCAGCGTCCAGGGGCCAGCCAAAAACATTCAGTACTTC
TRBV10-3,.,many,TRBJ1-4,CAISEGFSNEKLFF,TGTGCCATCAGTGAAGGGTTCTCAAATGAAAAACTGTTTTTT
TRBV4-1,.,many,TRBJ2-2,CASSPETTGELFF,TGCGCCAGCAGCCCCGAGACCACCGGGGAGCTGTTTTTT
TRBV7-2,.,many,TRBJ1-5,CASQPSVGNQPQHF,TGTGCCAGCCAGCCTTCGGTGGGCAATCAGCCCCAGCATTTT
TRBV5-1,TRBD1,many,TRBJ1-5,CASSIGQGDQPQHF,TGCGCCAGCAGCATTGGACAGGGAGATCAGCCCCAGCATTTT
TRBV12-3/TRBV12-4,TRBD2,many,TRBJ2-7,CASSLTSGTYEQYF,TGTGCCAGCAGTTTAACTAGCGGGACCTACGAGCAGTACTTC
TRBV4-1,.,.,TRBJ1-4,CASSRVGGREKLFF,TGCGCCAGCAGCCGGGTAGGGGGTCGAGAAAAACTGTTTTTT
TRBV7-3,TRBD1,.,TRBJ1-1,CASSLRGTGVNAYTEAFF,TGTGCCAGCAGCTTAAGGGGGACAGGGGTAAACGCGTACACTGAAGCTTTCTTT
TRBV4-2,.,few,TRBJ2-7,CASSQSYSYEQYF,TGTGCCAGCAGCCAGTCGTACTCCTACGAGCAGTACTTC
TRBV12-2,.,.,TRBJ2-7,CASRLRGGAYEQYF,TGTGCAAGTCGCTTGAGGGGGGGCGCGTACGAGCAGTACTTC
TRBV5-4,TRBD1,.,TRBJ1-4,CASSSRGTTNEKLFF,TGTGCCAGCAGCTCCAGGGGGACAACTAATGAAAAACTGTTTTTT
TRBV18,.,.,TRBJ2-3,CASSPGRTSQDTQYF,TGTGCCAGCTCACCGGGACGGACTTCACAAGATACGCAGTATTTT
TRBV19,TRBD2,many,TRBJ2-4,CATSGGDIQYF,TGTGCCACTAGCGGGGGTGACATTCAGTACTTC
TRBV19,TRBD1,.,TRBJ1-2,CASSMPDRGRINYGYTF,TGTGCCAGTAGTATGCCGGACAGGGGGCGAATAAACTATGGCTACACCTTC